The rows below give T cell receptor beta chains drawn from one sample of a study of T cells after yellow fever vaccination. TCRdb analysed the 5' RACE reads with MiXCR anew, one entry per CDR3 protein. The table shows 310,000 or so distinct CDR3 sequences, with about 6.6% occurring only once. Material: PBMCs, obtained around 45 days after the first yellow fever vaccination. The receptors here all came from a man aged 18 to 29 who received the YFV17D yellow fever vaccine. The CDR3 runs from the conserved cysteine through the conserved F or W. The D gene is left open where the match is weak. Only part of the rows carry a size: once, few, many, or a class if the clone is expanded.

CDR3 | DNA | size | J | D | length | V
CASSLQLAGEWDEQFF | TGTGCCAGCAGCTTGCAGCTAGCGGGGGAGTGGGATGAGCAGTTCTTC | many | TRBJ2-1 | TRBD2 | 16 | TRBV7-2
CASTTARRGAYEQYF | TGTGCCAGCACCACGGCAAGACGGGGGGCCTACGAGCAGTACTTC | few | TRBJ2-7 | TRBD2 | 15 | TRBV2
CASSHLDRRGNQPQHF | TGCGCCAGCAGTCACCTGGACCGGAGGGGCAATCAGCCCCAGCATTTT | many | TRBJ1-5 | NA | 16 | TRBV23-1
CASSEGRITEAFF | TGTGCCAGCAGTGAGGGCAGGATCACTGAAGCTTTCTTT | many | TRBJ1-1 | NA | 13 | TRBV6-1
CASSLRGTTRTDNSPLHF | TGCGCCAGCAGCTTGAGGGGGACGACCCGGACTGATAATTCACCCCTCCACTTT | many | TRBJ1-6 | NA | 18 | TRBV5-1
CAISDYDRGHGETQYF | TGTGCCATCAGTGACTACGACAGGGGGCATGGGGAGACCCAGTACTTC | NA | TRBJ2-5 | TRBD1 | 16 | TRBV10-3
CASSTQGASYEQYF | TGCGCCAGCAGCACACAGGGGGCTTCCTACGAGCAGTACTTC | NA | TRBJ2-7 | TRBD1 | 14 | TRBV5-1
CASSETRGLAPGETQYF | TGTGCCAGCAGTGAAACCCGCGGACTAGCCCCAGGGGAGACCCAGTACTTC | few | TRBJ2-5 | TRBD2 | 17 | TRBV2
CASSGRSSNQPQHF | TGTGCCAGCAGTGGCCGTTCGAGCAATCAGCCCCAGCATTTT | NA | TRBJ1-5 | NA | 14 | TRBV28
CASSLTGYSSDTQYF | TGCGCCAGCAGCTTGACAGGATATTCCTCAGATACGCAGTATTTT | NA | TRBJ2-3 | NA | 15 | TRBV5-1
CAWRSGSTEAFF | TGTGCCTGGAGGTCAGGGAGCACTGAAGCTTTCTTT | NA | TRBJ1-1 | NA | 12 | TRBV30
CAISTAAGEQFF | TGTGCCATTTCGACCGCGGCGGGTGAGCAGTTCTTC | few | TRBJ2-1 | NA | 12 | TRBV10-3
CASSHGTGHYNEQFF | TGTGCCAGCAGCCACGGGACAGGGCACTACAATGAGCAGTTCTTC | few | TRBJ2-1 | TRBD1 | 15 | TRBV3-1
CASSQLTGSYDRELFF | TGTGCCAGCTCTCAATTGACAGGCTCTTACGACCGGGAGCTGTTTTTT | few | TRBJ2-2 | NA | 16 | TRBV14
CASSFSRAAGTEAFF | TGTGCCAGCAGCTTTTCCAGGGCGGCGGGCACTGAAGCTTTCTTT | NA | TRBJ1-1 | NA | 15 | TRBV7-9
CASSPGLSNWVYTF | TGTGCCAGCAGCCCGGGGCTCAGCAACTGGGTCTACACCTTC | NA | TRBJ1-2 | NA | 14 | TRBV5-5
CASSPTGGLANYGYTF | TGTGCCAGCAGTCCTACGGGGGGGCTTGCTAACTATGGCTACACCTTC | NA | TRBJ1-2 | NA | 16 | TRBV7-2
CSAHYREYNEQFF | TGCAGTGCACACTACAGGGAGTACAATGAGCAGTTCTTC | NA | TRBJ2-1 | NA | 13 | TRBV20-1
CSANTGNSEQYF | TGCAGTGCTAATACAGGGAACTCCGAGCAGTACTTC | NA | TRBJ2-7 | NA | 12 | TRBV20-1
CASSLGTANEQFF | TGTGCCAGCTCACTAGGGACGGCCAATGAGCAGTTCTTC | few | TRBJ2-1 | NA | 13 | TRBV18
CASSPGTKETQYF | TGTGCCAGCAGCCCCGGGACGAAAGAGACCCAGTACTTC | few | TRBJ2-5 | NA | 13 | TRBV7-3
CASSHLVRQGRHEQYF | TGTGCCAGCAGCCATCTCGTTAGACAGGGTCGGCACGAGCAGTACTTC | few | TRBJ2-7 | TRBD1 | 16 | TRBV7-8
CASSHLAAGNTEAFF | TGTGCCAGCAGTCACCTCGCGGCAGGCAACACTGAAGCTTTCTTT | NA | TRBJ1-1 | NA | 15 | TRBV6-5
CSVVGDDTEAFF | TGCAGCGTTGTCGGGGACGACACTGAAGCTTTCTTT | few | TRBJ1-1 | NA | 12 | TRBV29-1
CASRPQGVSTDTQYF | TGTGCCAGCAGACCACAGGGGGTTAGTACAGATACGCAGTATTTT | many | TRBJ2-3 | TRBD1 | 15 | TRBV6-1
CASSLGRTGLDEQFF | TGTGCCAGCAGCCTCGGCCGGACAGGGCTGGATGAGCAGTTCTTC | NA | TRBJ2-1 | TRBD1 | 15 | TRBV7-3
CASSLKGSGASGANVLTF | TGTGCCAGCAGCTTAAAGGGTAGCGGGGCCTCTGGGGCCAACGTCCTGACTTTC | NA | TRBJ2-6 | TRBD2 | 18 | TRBV7-3
CASSPFWGRALEVEQFF | TGCGCCAGCAGCCCTTTCTGGGGACGGGCCCTTGAGGTTGAGCAGTTCTTC | many | TRBJ2-1 | NA | 17 | TRBV5-1
CASSLAQGRGLEQYF | TGCGCCAGCAGCTTGGCCCAGGGGAGAGGTCTCGAGCAGTACTTC | few | TRBJ2-7 | NA | 15 | TRBV5-1
CSARLGGGTPDTQYF | TGCAGTGCCCGGTTGGGGGGGGGGACACCAGATACGCAGTATTTT | NA | TRBJ2-3 | NA | 15 | TRBV20-1
CASSPGTAYSGNTIYF | TGTGCCAGCAGTCCCGGGACAGCATACTCTGGAAACACCATATATTTT | few | TRBJ1-3 | TRBD1 | 16 | TRBV12-3/TRBV12-4
CAISRDSQETQYF | TGTGCCATCAGTCGGGACAGCCAAGAGACCCAGTACTTC | many | TRBJ2-5 | TRBD1 | 13 | TRBV10-3
CAISPELLCYEQFF | TGTGCCATCAGCCCCGAGCTCCTCTGCTATGAGCAGTTCTTC | once | TRBJ2-1 | NA | 14 | TRBV4-2
CSARRTANTEAFF | TGCAGTGCTAGGAGGACAGCCAACACTGAAGCTTTCTTT | NA | TRBJ1-1 | NA | 13 | TRBV20-1
CASSYSMLYGYTF | TGTGCCAGCAGTTACTCGATGCTCTATGGCTACACCTTC | many | TRBJ1-2 | NA | 13 | TRBV6-5
CASSILGTEIRSYNSPLHF | TGTGCCAGTAGTATATTGGGGACAGAAATCCGTTCCTATAATTCACCCCTCCACTTT | NA | TRBJ1-6 | TRBD1 | 19 | TRBV19
CASSNIGDGNTIYF | TGCGCCAGCAGCAATATCGGAGATGGAAACACCATATATTTT | few | TRBJ1-3 | NA | 14 | TRBV5-1
CASRPNLATRWYF | TGTGCCAGCAGACCCAACTTAGCGACAAGGTGGTATTTT | NA | TRBJ2-3 | NA | 13 | TRBV6-2/TRBV6-3
CASSQSMDRIIADTQYF | TGCGCCAGCAGCCAGTCAATGGACAGAATTATAGCAGATACGCAGTATTTT | NA | TRBJ2-3 | NA | 17 | TRBV4-1
CASVPNREAGELFF | TGTGCCAGCGTTCCTAACAGGGAGGCCGGGGAGCTGTTTTTT | NA | TRBJ2-2 | NA | 14 | TRBV6-5
CASSQGERGGIGETQYF | TGTGCCAGCAGCCAAGGCGAGCGGGGGGGCATCGGGGAGACCCAGTACTTC | NA | TRBJ2-5 | TRBD2 | 17 | TRBV3-1
CASSIASIGFGYEQYF | TGCGCCAGCAGCATAGCCTCCATAGGGTTTGGCTACGAGCAGTACTTC | many | TRBJ2-7 | NA | 16 | TRBV5-1
CATSDRDRAYGYTF | TGTGCCACCAGTGATCGGGACAGGGCCTATGGCTACACCTTC | many | TRBJ1-2 | TRBD1 | 14 | TRBV24-1
CASSYTGTGISGNTIYF | TGTGCCAGCAGTTACACCGGGACGGGCATCTCTGGAAACACCATATATTTT | few | TRBJ1-3 | NA | 17 | TRBV6-5
CATSDMAGGVGNTQYF | TGTGCCACCAGTGATATGGCGGGGGGAGTTGGTAATACGCAGTATTTT | few | TRBJ2-3 | TRBD2 | 16 | TRBV24-1
CASSRRGLDYEQYF | TGTGCCAGCAGCCGCAGGGGGCTAGACTACGAGCAGTACTTC | many | TRBJ2-7 | TRBD1 | 14 | TRBV3-1
CASSQEGLGSPATEAFF | TGCGCCAGCAGCCAAGAGGGCCTGGGCAGTCCCGCCACTGAAGCTTTCTTT | many | TRBJ1-1 | NA | 17 | TRBV4-3
CASSLAQGQPSYNEQFF | TGTGCCAGCAGCTTAGCGCAGGGACAGCCCTCCTACAATGAGCAGTTCTTC | few | TRBJ2-1 | TRBD1 | 17 | TRBV7-9
CASSLGGHTDTQYF | TGTGCCAGCAGCTTGGGGGGGCACACAGATACGCAGTATTTT | NA | TRBJ2-3 | NA | 14 | TRBV7-8
CASSLGEGASDQPQHF | TGTGCCAGCAGCTTAGGCGAGGGGGCATCTGATCAGCCCCAGCATTTT | few | TRBJ1-5 | TRBD1 | 16 | TRBV7-6
CASWRATTSFSGANVLTF | TGTGCCAGCTGGCGGGCCACTACATCCTTCTCTGGGGCCAACGTCCTGACTTTC | few | TRBJ2-6 | NA | 18 | TRBV5-4
CASGWLLGTQTPNTGELFF | TGTGCTAGTGGTTGGCTGCTAGGGACACAGACTCCGAACACCGGGGAGCTGTTTTTT | few | TRBJ2-2 | NA | 19 | TRBV12-5
CSALDRGEETQYF | TGCAGTGCTTTGGACAGGGGTGAGGAGACCCAGTACTTC | NA | TRBJ2-5 | TRBD1 | 13 | TRBV20-1
CATSRDWGGRGTDTQYF | TGTGCCACCAGCAGAGATTGGGGGGGGCGCGGCACAGATACGCAGTATTTT | few | TRBJ2-3 | NA | 17 | TRBV15
CASSYRTSGGVSTGELFF | TGTGCCAGCAGCTACCGGACTAGCGGGGGGGTGAGCACCGGGGAGCTGTTTTTT | many | TRBJ2-2 | TRBD2 | 18 | TRBV11-1
CSVDRGHGYTF | TGCAGTGTGGACAGGGGGCATGGCTACACCTTC | NA | TRBJ1-2 | TRBD1 | 11 | TRBV20-1
CASSWTAYNEQFF | TGCGCCAGCAGCTGGACAGCCTACAATGAGCAGTTCTTC | NA | TRBJ2-1 | NA | 13 | TRBV5-1